The text below deals with one T cell receptor (beta chain). The antigen remains undetermined. Germline V gene lookup returns CDR1 MDHEN and CDR2 SYDVKM. The CDR3 consists of 15 residues. The ends lost 10 bases at V and 2 bases at J; junction bases unmatched: 12. The sample originates from a study of OX40 agonist ivuxolimab in advanced cancers. Study summary: Three patients had partial responses: one hepatocellular carcinoma, two cutaneous melanoma. Study outcomes and limitations: Doses of 0.1 to 3.0 mg/kg were accompanied by clonal expansion of CD4+ and CD8+ blood T cells by week 6.

Libraries were prepared by immunoSEQ multiplex PCR; TCRdb keeps only in-frame clonotypes and omits some of them. The sample contains roughly 70,000 clones, 65% to 90% of which appear only once. The TCR was taken from an adult with an advanced solid tumor such as melanoma, head and neck, liver or kidney cancer. Material: CD4+ or CD8+ T cells sorted from blood, obtained in a trial of the OX40 agonist ivuxolimab. V is TRBV28 and J is TRBJ1-2, with 8 bases matching TRBD1. The CDR3 DNA reads TGTGCCACCCACGGCGGGACAGGAGAAAACTATGGCTACACCTTC. This gives the protein CATHGGTGENYGYTF.